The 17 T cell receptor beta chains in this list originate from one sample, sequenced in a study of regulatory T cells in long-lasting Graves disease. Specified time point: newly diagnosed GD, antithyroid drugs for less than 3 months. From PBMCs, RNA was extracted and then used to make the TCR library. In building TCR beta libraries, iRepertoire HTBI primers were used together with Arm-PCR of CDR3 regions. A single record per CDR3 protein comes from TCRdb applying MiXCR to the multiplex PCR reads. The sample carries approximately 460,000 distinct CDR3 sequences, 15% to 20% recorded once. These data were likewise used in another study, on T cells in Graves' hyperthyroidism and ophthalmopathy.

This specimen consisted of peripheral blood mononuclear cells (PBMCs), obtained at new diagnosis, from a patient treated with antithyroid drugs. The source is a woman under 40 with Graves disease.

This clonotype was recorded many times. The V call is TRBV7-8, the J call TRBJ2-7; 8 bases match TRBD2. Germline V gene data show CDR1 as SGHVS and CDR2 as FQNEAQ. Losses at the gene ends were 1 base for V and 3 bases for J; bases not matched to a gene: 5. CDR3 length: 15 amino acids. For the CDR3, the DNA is TGTGCCAGCAGCTTAGTCGAGACTAGCGACTACGAGCAGTACTTC. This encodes CASSLVETSDYEQYF.

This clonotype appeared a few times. The CDR3 loop is CASSQEGGPKSTDTQYF. DNA of the CDR3: TGTGCCAGCAGCCAGGAGGGAGGGCCTAAAAGCACAGATACGCAGTATTTT. The chain is built from TRBV5-4 and TRBJ2-3; the match to TRBD2 covers 7 bases. The V gene's germline CDR1 is SGHNT and CDR2 YYREEE (reference sequence). V lost 4 bases and J lost 0; bases outside the gene matches: 11. The CDR3 sequence is 17 residues long. The whole variable domain, filled in from reference TRBV5-4 and TRBJ2-3, reads ETGVTQSPTHLIKTRGQQVTLRCSSQSGHNTVSWYQQALGQGPQFIFQYYREEENGRGNFPPRFSGLQFPNYSSELNVNALELDDSALYLCASSQEGGPKSTDTQYFGPGTRLTVL.

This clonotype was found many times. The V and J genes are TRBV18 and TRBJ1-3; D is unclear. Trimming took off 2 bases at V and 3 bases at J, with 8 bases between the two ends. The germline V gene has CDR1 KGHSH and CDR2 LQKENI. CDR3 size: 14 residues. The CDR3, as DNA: TGTGCCAGCTCACCAGAGGCAGGTGGAAACACCATATATTTT. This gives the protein CASSPEAGGNTIYF.

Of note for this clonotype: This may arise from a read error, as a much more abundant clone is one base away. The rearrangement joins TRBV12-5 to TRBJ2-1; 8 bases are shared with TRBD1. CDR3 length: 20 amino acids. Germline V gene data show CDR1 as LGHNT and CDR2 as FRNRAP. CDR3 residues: CASDLVTWTGRNAAYNEQFF. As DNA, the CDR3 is TGTGCTAGTGATTTGGTCACATGGACAGGGCGCAACGCCGCCTACAATGAGCAGTTCTTC.

The DNA for the CDR3 is TGTGCCAGCAGCTTGTTTGGTATCCCCTACGAGCAGTACTTC. Translated: CASSLFGIPYEQYF. The genes are TRBV5-6 and TRBJ2-7; D is unclear. This CDR3 has 14 residues. V gave up 1 base and J gave up 2 bases, with 10 bases separating them. Per germline, CDR1 SGHDT and CDR2 YYEEEE.

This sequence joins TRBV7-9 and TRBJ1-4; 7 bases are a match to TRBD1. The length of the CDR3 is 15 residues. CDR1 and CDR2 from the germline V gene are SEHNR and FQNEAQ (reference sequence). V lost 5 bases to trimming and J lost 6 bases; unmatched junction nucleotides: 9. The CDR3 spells CASSQRGPRDEKLFF. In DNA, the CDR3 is TGTGCCAGCAGCCAAAGGGGGCCCCGGGATGAAAAACTGTTTTTT. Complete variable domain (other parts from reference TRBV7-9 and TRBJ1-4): DTGVSQNPRHKITKRGQNVTFRCDPISEHNRLYWYRQTLGQGPEFLTYFQNEAQLEKSRLLSDRFSAERPKGSFSTLEIQRTEQGDSAMYLCASSQRGPRDEKLFFGSGTQLSVL.

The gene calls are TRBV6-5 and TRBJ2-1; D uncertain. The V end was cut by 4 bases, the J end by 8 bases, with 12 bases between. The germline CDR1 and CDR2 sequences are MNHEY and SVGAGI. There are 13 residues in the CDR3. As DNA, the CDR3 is TGTGCCAGCAGTTCCCCGACGAGGTATGAGCAGTTCTTC. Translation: CASSSPTRYEQFF.

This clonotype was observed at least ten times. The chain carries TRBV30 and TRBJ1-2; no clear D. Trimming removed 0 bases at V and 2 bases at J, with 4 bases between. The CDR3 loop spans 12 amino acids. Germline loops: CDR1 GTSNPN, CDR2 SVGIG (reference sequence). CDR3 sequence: CAWSVQNYGYTF. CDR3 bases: TGTGCCTGGAGTGTACAAAACTATGGCTACACCTTC. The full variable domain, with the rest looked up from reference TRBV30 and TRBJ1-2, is SQTIHQWPATLVQPVGSPLSLECTVEGTSNPNLYWYRQAAGRGLQLLFYSVGIGQISSEVPQNLSASRPQDRQFILSSKKLLLSDSGFYLCAWSVQNYGYTFGSGTRLTVV.

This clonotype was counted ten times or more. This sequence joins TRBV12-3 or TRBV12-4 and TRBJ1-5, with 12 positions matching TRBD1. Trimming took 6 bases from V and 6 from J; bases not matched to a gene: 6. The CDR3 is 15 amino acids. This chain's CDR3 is CASRRGTGGGQPQHF. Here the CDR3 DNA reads TGTGCCAGCAGGCGGGGGACAGGGGGCGGTCAGCCCCAGCATTTT.

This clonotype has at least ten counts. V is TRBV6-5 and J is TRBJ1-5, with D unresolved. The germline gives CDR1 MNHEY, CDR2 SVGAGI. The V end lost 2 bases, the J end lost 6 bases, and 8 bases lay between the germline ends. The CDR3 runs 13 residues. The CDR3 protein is CASSYGGGQPQHF. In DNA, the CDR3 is TGTGCCAGCAGTTACGGAGGTGGTCAGCCCCAGCATTTT.

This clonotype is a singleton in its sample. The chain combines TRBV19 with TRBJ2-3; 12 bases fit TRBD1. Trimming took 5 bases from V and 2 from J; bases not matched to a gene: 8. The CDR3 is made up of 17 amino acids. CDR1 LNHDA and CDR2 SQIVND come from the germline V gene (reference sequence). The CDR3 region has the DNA TGTGCCAGTAGTGATTCCGGGACAGGGGGCTTCACAGATACGCAGTATTTT. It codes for CASSDSGTGGFTDTQYF.

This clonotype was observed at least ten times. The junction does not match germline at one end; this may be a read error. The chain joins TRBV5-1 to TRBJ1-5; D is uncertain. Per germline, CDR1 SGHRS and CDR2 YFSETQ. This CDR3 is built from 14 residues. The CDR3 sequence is CASSLASGNQPQHF. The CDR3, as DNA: TGTGCCAGCAGCTTAGCGTCAGGCAATCAGCCCCAGCATTTT.

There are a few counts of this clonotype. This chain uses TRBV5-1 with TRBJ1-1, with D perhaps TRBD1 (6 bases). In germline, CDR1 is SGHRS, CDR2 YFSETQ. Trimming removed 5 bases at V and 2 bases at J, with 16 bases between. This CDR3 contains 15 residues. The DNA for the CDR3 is TGCGCCAGCAGAGGTATGGAACAGGGTAACACTGAAGCTTTCTTT. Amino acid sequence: CASRGMEQGNTEAFF.

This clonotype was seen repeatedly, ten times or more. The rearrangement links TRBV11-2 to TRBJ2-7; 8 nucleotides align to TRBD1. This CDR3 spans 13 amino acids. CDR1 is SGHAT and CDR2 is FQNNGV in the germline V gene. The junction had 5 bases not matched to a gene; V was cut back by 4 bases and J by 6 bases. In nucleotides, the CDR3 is TGTGCCAGCAGCTCCCGACAGGGGCGCGAGCAGTACTTC. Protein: CASSSRQGREQYF.

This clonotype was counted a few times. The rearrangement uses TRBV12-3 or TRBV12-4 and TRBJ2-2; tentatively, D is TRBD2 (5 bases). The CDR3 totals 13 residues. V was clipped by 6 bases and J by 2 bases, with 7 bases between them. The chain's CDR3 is CASREANTGELFF. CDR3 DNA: TGTGCCAGCAGGGAGGCCAACACCGGGGAGCTGTTTTTT.

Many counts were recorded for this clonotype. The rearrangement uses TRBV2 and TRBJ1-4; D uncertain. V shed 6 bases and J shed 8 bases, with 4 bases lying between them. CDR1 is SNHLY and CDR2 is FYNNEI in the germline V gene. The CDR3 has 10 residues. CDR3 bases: TGTGCCAGCAGAGTGGAAAAACTGTTTTTT. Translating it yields CASRVEKLFF.

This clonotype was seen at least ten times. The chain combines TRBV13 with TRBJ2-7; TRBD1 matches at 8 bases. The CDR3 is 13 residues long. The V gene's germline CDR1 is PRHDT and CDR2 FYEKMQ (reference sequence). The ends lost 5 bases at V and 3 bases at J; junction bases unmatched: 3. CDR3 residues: CASSRTGRYEQYF. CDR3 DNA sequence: TGTGCCAGCAGCAGGACAGGGCGCTACGAGCAGTACTTC.